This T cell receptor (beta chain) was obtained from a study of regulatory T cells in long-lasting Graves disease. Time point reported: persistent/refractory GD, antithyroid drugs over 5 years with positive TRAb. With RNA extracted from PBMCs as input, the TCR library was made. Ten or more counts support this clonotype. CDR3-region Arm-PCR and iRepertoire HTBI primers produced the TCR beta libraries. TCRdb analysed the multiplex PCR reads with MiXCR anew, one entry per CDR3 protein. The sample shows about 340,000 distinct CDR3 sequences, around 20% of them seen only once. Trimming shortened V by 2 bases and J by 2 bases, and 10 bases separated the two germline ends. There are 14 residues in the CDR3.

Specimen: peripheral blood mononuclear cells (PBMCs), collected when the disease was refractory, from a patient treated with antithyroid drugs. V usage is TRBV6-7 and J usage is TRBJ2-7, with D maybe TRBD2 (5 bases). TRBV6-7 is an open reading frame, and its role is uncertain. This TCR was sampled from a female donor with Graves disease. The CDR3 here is CASSYEGWTYEQYF. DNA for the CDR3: TGTGCCAGCAGTTACGAGGGTTGGACCTACGAGCAGTACTTC.